These 30 T cell receptor beta chains share one sample of origin, sequenced in a study of response to subunit inactivated influenza vaccine. TCRdb re-called the RT-PCR reads through MiXCR, storing one row per CDR3 protein. The sample has 860,000 or so distinct CDR3 sequences, 21% seen once. Source: PBMCs from blood, taken roughly 5 days after vaccination. The receptors derive from a man aged 50-59 years who received an inactivated influenza vaccine.

In this sample, this clonotype turned up a few times. The chain has TRBV6-5 and TRBJ2-7; 7 nucleotides line up with TRBD1. Trimming at V came to 0 bases and at J to 3 bases, leaving 11 bases not matched to a gene. The germline CDR1 and CDR2 sequences are MNHEY and SVGAGI. CDR3 length equals 17 residues. CDR3 in amino acids: CASSYSVYGTVGYEQYF. The CDR3 coding sequence is TGTGCCAGCAGTTACTCGGTTTACGGGACAGTGGGCTACGAGCAGTACTTC.

The CDR3 protein is CASSHEMGQGPGSYNEQFF. The CDR3 coding sequence is TGCGCCAGCAGCCACGAGATGGGACAGGGGCCGGGATCCTACAATGAGCAGTTCTTC. The V and J genes are TRBV5-1 and TRBJ2-1; TRBD1 matches 10 bases. Germline CDR1 is SGHRS and CDR2 is YFSETQ. With V trimmed by 4 bases and J by 1 base, 14 bases remained unmatched. The CDR3 contains 19 residues. The full variable domain, its missing parts supplied by reference TRBV5-1 and TRBJ2-1, is KAGVTQTPRYLIKTRGQQVTLSCSPISGHRSVSWYQQTPGQGLQFLFEYFSETQRNKGNFPGRFSGRQFSNSRSEMNVSTLELGDSALYLCASSHEMGQGPGSYNEQFFGPGTRLTVL.

This sequence joins TRBV5-1 and TRBJ1-1, with D possibly matching TRBD1 (5 bases). Germline assignment: CDR1 SGHRS and CDR2 YFSETQ. This CDR3 contains 16 residues. V dropped 2 bases and J dropped 0 bases, with 14 bases sitting between them. For the CDR3, the DNA is TGCGCCAGCAGCTTTTCAGGGAGGTCTATGAACACTGAAGCTTTCTTT. Translating gives CASSFSGRSMNTEAFF.

In nucleotides, the CDR3 is TGTGCCAGCAGCGTAACGTTGAAGGGTGGGACCGGGGAGCTGTTTTTT. Translating it yields CASSVTLKGGTGELFF. The gene calls are TRBV9 and TRBJ2-2, with unresolved D. Trimming took off 1 base at V and 5 bases at J, with 15 bases between the two ends. This CDR3 region has 16 residues. Germline values: CDR1 SGDLS, CDR2 YYNGEE. Using reference TRBV9 and TRBJ2-2 for the parts outside the CDR3, the full variable domain is DSGVTQTPKHLITATGQRVTLRCSPRSGDLSVYWYQQSLDQGLQFLIQYYNGEERAKGNILERFSAQQFPDLHSELNLSSLELGDSALYFCASSVTLKGGTGELFFGEGSRLTVL.

The chain carries TRBV5-1 and TRBJ1-2; possibly TRBD1 for D (5 bases). From germline, CDR1 is SGHRS and CDR2 YFSETQ. The CDR3 contains 17 residues. Trimming removed 0 bases from V and 8 bases from J, with 23 bases in between. CDR3 DNA sequence: TGCGCCAGCAGCTTGGCCGTTCGGGACGGAATCTTTTACGGCTACACCTTC. This sequence encodes CASSLAVRDGIFYGYTF.

The chain employs TRBV20-1 and TRBJ1-1; D perhaps matches TRBD1 (5 bases). This CDR3 has 14 amino acids. Trimming took off 6 bases at V and 0 bases at J, with 14 bases between the two ends. Per the germline V gene, CDR1 is DFQATT and CDR2 is SNEGSKA (reference sequence). CDR3 sequence (DNA): TGCAGTGCCACACCAGGGAGAATGAACACTGAAGCTTTCTTT. It yields the protein CSATPGRMNTEAFF.

The genes are TRBV7-2 and TRBJ2-7; D unresolved. The V gene lost 3 bases and the J gene lost 4 bases, with 13 bases spanning the gap. CDR1 is SGHTA and CDR2 is FQGNSA in the germline V gene. This CDR3 region has 14 residues. As DNA, the CDR3 is TGTGCCAGCAGCTTTGGGTCTATGGCTTACGAGCAGTACTTC. This codes for CASSFGSMAYEQYF.

The rearrangement links TRBV3-1 to TRBJ2-5; 8 nucleotides match TRBD1. V dropped 2 bases and J dropped 5; count of bases not matched to a gene: 4. Germline-derived CDR1 and CDR2 are LGHDT and YNNKEL (reference sequence). This CDR3 comprises 14 residues. The CDR3 reads CASSQNRGSETQYF. The DNA for the CDR3 is TGTGCCAGCAGCCAAAACAGGGGGTCGGAGACCCAGTACTTC.

The J gene is TRBJ1-6, the V gene TRBV5-6; D call uncertain. The germline CDR1 and CDR2 sequences are SGHDT and YYEEEE. Trimming pared 3 bases from V and 7 bases from J, leaving 14 bases between. This CDR3 region has 15 residues. CDR3 nucleotides: TGTGCCAGCAGCTCGGCCACACAATTAAATTCACCCCTCCACTTT. Translated, it gives CASSSATQLNSPLHF.

This clonotype was counted only a few times. In DNA, the CDR3 is TGCGCCAGCAGCCACCCGACCGCTACCGGGGCCAACGTCCTGACTTTC. Its protein product is CASSHPTATGANVLTF. The V and J genes are TRBV4-1 and TRBJ2-6; no firm D call. The germline CDR1 and CDR2 sequences are MGHRA and YSYEKL. Trimming cost V 3 bases and J 4 bases, with 13 bases left between them. CDR3 length: 16 amino acids.

This clonotype was counted a few times. The V call is TRBV5-5, the J call TRBJ1-5; 9 bases fit TRBD1. V gave up 4 bases and J gave up 3 bases; unmatched junction bases: 5. This CDR3 spans 15 amino acids. Germline values: CDR1 SGHKS, CDR2 YYEKEE (reference sequence). The DNA of the CDR3 is TGTGCCAGCAGCCGGGACAGGGAGGTCAATCAGCCCCAGCATTTT. Translated: CASSRDREVNQPQHF.

This clonotype was counted a few times. The chain has TRBV6-2 or TRBV6-3 and TRBJ2-7, with D tentatively TRBD2 (6 bases). Per the germline V gene, CDR1 is MNHEY and CDR2 is SVGEGT. V was pared by 4 bases and J by 10 bases, with 20 bases between. The CDR3 has 14 amino acids. The CDR3 loop is CASSFFRADGGQYF. In nucleotides, the CDR3 is TGTGCCAGCAGTTTTTTTCGAGCCGACGGGGGACAGTACTTC.

The chain joins TRBV9 to TRBJ2-2, with TRBD2 identical over 7 bases. CDR1 is SGDLS, CDR2 YYNGEE, per germline. The CDR3 covers 14 residues. Germline trimming cut 5 bases from V and 6 bases from J; bases unmatched to any gene: 7. DNA of the CDR3: TGTGCCAGCAGACGACTAGCAGGAGCCGGGGAGCTGTTTTTT. This translates into CASRRLAGAGELFF.

This clonotype was seen more than once but under ten times. The J gene is TRBJ2-2, the V gene TRBV4-1, with a possible D match to TRBD1 (6 bases). Germline values: CDR1 MGHRA, CDR2 YSYEKL. Trimming left V 2 bases short and J 6 bases short, with 10 bases between. This CDR3 has 14 amino acids. CDR3: CASSQPTGSGELFF. CDR3 DNA: TGCGCCAGCAGCCAACCTACAGGGTCCGGGGAGCTGTTTTTT.

The chain combines TRBV4-1 with TRBJ2-7; no firm D call. This CDR3 has 14 residues. V was shortened by 0 bases and J by 2 bases, with 8 bases between the two germline ends. Germline CDR1 and CDR2: MGHRA and YSYEKL. CDR3 in DNA: TGCGCCAGCAGCCAAGAGCCAAAACCCTACGAGCAGTACTTC. It encodes CASSQEPKPYEQYF.

There are many counts of this clonotype. The rearrangement joins TRBV24-1 to TRBJ2-1; 7 nucleotides line up with TRBD2. Germline V gene data show CDR1 as KGHDR and CDR2 as SFDVKD. This CDR3 contains 16 residues. J lost 7 bases, V lost 3 bases, and 11 bases had no gene match. CDR3 amino acids: CATSDLGEGSGNEQFF. The DNA for the CDR3 is TGTGCCACCAGTGATCTCGGGGAGGGTAGTGGGAATGAGCAGTTCTTC.

CDR3 region: CSVSTGTRLGNTEAFF. The CDR3 DNA is TGCAGTGTTAGTACTGGGACAAGGTTAGGGAACACTGAAGCTTTCTTT. This chain uses TRBV20-1 with TRBJ1-1; tentative D call: TRBD1 (6 bases). CDR3 length equals 16 residues. With 7 bases removed from V and 1 base from J, the gap between germline ends came to 22 bases. Per germline, CDR1 DFQATT and CDR2 SNEGSKA (reference sequence).

This clonotype turned up a few times. The V call is TRBV11-2, the J call TRBJ2-7; D not resolved. V lost 5 bases and J lost 2, with 10 bases in between. The germline CDR1 and CDR2 sequences are SGHAT and FQNNGV. The CDR3 loop spans 13 amino acids. The CDR3 DNA reads as TGTGCCAGCAGCCCGCACAAGGCCTACGAGCAGTACTTC. It is translated as CASSPHKAYEQYF.

This clonotype was seen ten or more times. The CDR3 loop reads CATSDPGSTNEKLFF. The CDR3, as DNA: TGTGCCACCAGTGATCCGGGGTCAACTAATGAAAAACTGTTTTTT. J is TRBJ1-4 and V is TRBV24-1; D unclear. The CDR3 has 15 amino acids. The V and J ends lost 3 bases and 0 bases respectively, with 7 bases between them. Per germline, CDR1 KGHDR and CDR2 SFDVKD.

The chain recombines TRBV7-9 with TRBJ2-3, with 11 bases identical to TRBD1. The CDR3 covers 15 residues. V lost 6 bases and J lost 3; bases outside the gene matches: 5. Germline CDR1 and CDR2: SEHNR and FQNEAQ (reference sequence). Here the CDR3 reads CASRTGQGATDTQYF. The CDR3 coding sequence is TGTGCCAGCAGAACCGGACAGGGGGCAACAGATACGCAGTATTTT.

This chain connects TRBV15 to TRBJ2-7, with a tentative D call TRBD2 (6 bases). The CDR3 is 13 residues long. V dropped 2 bases and J dropped 3 bases, with 8 bases sitting between them. CDR1 and CDR2 (germline): LNHNV, YYDKDF (reference sequence). CDR3 residues: CATSRRLDYEQYF. CDR3 DNA: TGTGCCACCAGCAGACGACTAGACTACGAGCAGTACTTC.

The CDR3 nucleotides read TGCGCCAGCAGCCAAGTACGGGATTCACCCCTCCACTTT. As protein: CASSQVRDSPLHF. This chain joins TRBV4-1 and TRBJ1-6; D not certain. Germline-derived CDR1 and CDR2 are MGHRA and YSYEKL. CDR3 length: 13 amino acids. Between the trimmed V and J ends, which lost 1 base and 8 bases, there was a span of 6 bases.

This clonotype was observed a handful of times. The chain combines TRBV29-1 with TRBJ1-1; no reliable D call. The CDR3 runs 10 residues. V dropped 2 bases and J dropped 11 bases, with 9 bases sitting between them. Per the germline V gene, CDR1 is SQVTM and CDR2 is ANQGSEA. The CDR3 nucleotides read TGCAGCGTTGAAATTGGACGGGCTTTCTTT. It codes for CSVEIGRAFF.

The table lists this clonotype with many counts. The chain is built from TRBV9 and TRBJ1-5; weak D call: TRBD1 (5 bases). Germline V gene data show CDR1 as SGDLS and CDR2 as YYNGEE. The CDR3 sequence is 14 residues long. The ends were cut back, 0 bases at V and 6 bases at J, with 10 bases in the middle. The CDR3 region has the DNA TGTGCCAGCAGCGTAGACGGGAGGGGTCAGCCCCAGCATTTT. Translation: CASSVDGRGQPQHF.

This clonotype was detected only a few times. V usage is TRBV7-2 and J usage is TRBJ2-3, with a weak D call TRBD1 (6 bases). Germline assignment: CDR1 SGHTA and CDR2 FQGNSA. CDR3 length: 16 residues. The germline V and J ends were trimmed by 2 bases and 2 bases, with 14 bases remaining between them. CDR3 nucleotides: TGTGCCAGCAGCTTACTGGGGGCAGGGAACACAGATACGCAGTATTTT. Its translation is CASSLLGAGNTDTQYF.

The V and J genes are TRBV7-2 and TRBJ2-7; no clear D gene. V was shortened by 1 base and J by 0 bases, with 13 bases between the two germline ends. The V gene's germline CDR1 is SGHTA and CDR2 FQGNSA. This CDR3 comprises 16 residues. CDR3 region: CASSLGGGGPSYEQYF. DNA for the CDR3: TGTGCCAGCAGCTTAGGGGGTGGCGGTCCCTCCTACGAGCAGTACTTC. Complete variable domain (other parts from reference TRBV7-2 and TRBJ2-7): GAGVSQSPSNKVTEKGKDVELRCDPISGHTALYWYRQSLGQGLEFLIYFQGNSAPDKSGLPSDRFSAERTGGSVSTLTIQRTQQEDSAVYLCASSLGGGGPSYEQYFGPGTRLTVT.

The chain recombines TRBV9 with TRBJ2-5; no firm D call. CDR1 is SGDLS, CDR2 YYNGEE, per germline. The length of the CDR3 is 12 residues. V lost 0 bases and J lost 5, with 5 bases in between. The CDR3 sequence: CASSVGMETQYF. The CDR3 DNA reads as TGTGCCAGCAGCGTAGGAATGGAGACCCAGTACTTC.

This clonotype has more than one count but fewer than ten. The V gene is TRBV15, the J gene TRBJ2-1; 9 nucleotides agree with TRBD2. Looked up from germline, CDR1 is LNHNV and CDR2 is YYDKDF (reference sequence). Unmatched junction bases numbered 6, after V lost 2 bases and J lost 4 bases. This CDR3 is built from 16 residues. The CDR3 nucleotides read TGTGCCACCAGCAGACGAGCGGGAGGATCATACAATGAGCAGTTCTTC. This translates into CATSRRAGGSYNEQFF.

The chain recombines TRBV11-2 with TRBJ2-1, with 9 bases matching TRBD2. The CDR3 has 15 amino acids. After removal of 4 bases from V and 8 bases from J, the junction contained 9 bases not matched to a gene. CDR1 SGHAT and CDR2 FQNNGV come from the germline V gene. As DNA, the CDR3 is TGTGCCAGCAGCTACCAGCGGGGGGAGGGTTATGAGCAGTTCTTC. The encoded protein is CASSYQRGEGYEQFF.

The V and J genes are TRBV20-1 and TRBJ2-5, with D perhaps TRBD2 (6 bases). Germline lookup yields CDR1 DFQATT and CDR2 SNEGSKA (reference sequence). Trimming pared 0 bases from V and 5 bases from J, leaving 16 bases between. The CDR3 length is 15 residues. CDR3 bases: TGCAGTGCTAGAGACAATCGGGGGACGGCGGAGACCCAGTACTTC. This codes for CSARDNRGTAETQYF.